The 29 T cell receptor beta chains presented below share a single source sample, sequenced in a study of cytomegalovirus exposure and HLA in healthy donors. It was with 60 Vbeta and 13 Jbeta primers that the PCR ran. Libraries were prepared by immunoSEQ multiplex PCR; TCRdb keeps only in-frame clonotypes and omits some of them. Of over 120,000 clones listed, around two thirds are singletons. Source material: PBMCs. Receptors originate from a woman aged 60-75 years in good health and CMV-seropositive.

The chain couples TRBV28 to TRBJ1-1; D possibly corresponds to TRBD1 (6 bases). Looked up from germline, CDR1 is MDHEN and CDR2 is SYDVKM. The V and J ends lost 5 bases and 4 bases respectively, with 20 bases between them. This CDR3 is 16 amino acids long. CDR3 DNA: TGTGCCAGCAGTCCCTACGCTGTGGGGGGGGCCACTGAAGCTTTCTTT. This sequence encodes CASSPYAVGGATEAFF.

The chain has TRBV5-4 and TRBJ1-1, with D unresolved. Germline assignment: CDR1 SGHNT and CDR2 YYREEE (reference sequence). The CDR3 is 13 residues long. V was trimmed by 4 bases and J by 1 base, leaving 8 bases between them. CDR3 coding DNA: TGTGCCAGCAGCGTGACTACGAACACTGAAGCTTTCTTT. This codes for CASSVTTNTEAFF.

This clone has a handful of counts. The V and J genes are TRBV25-1 and TRBJ2-7; TRBD1 matches at 9 bases. Germline values: CDR1 MGHDK, CDR2 SYGVNS. This CDR3 contains 15 residues. V trimming: 6 bases; J trimming: 1 base; junction bases outside the gene matches: 7. CDR3 sequence reads: CASSGTGQGSYEQYF. CDR3 nucleotides: TGTGCCAGCAGCGGGACAGGGCAGGGGTCCTACGAGCAGTACTTC.

The rearrangement links TRBV6-4 to TRBJ2-1; 10 bases are a match to TRBD1. The CDR3 length is 15 residues. V shed 8 bases, J shed 6 bases, and the junction held 10 bases outside the gene matches. CDR1 MRHNA and CDR2 SNTAGT come from the germline V gene. CDR3 sequence (DNA): TGTGCCAGCGGGACAGGGGTCGGGGGGGGCAATGAGCAGTTCTTC. It specifies CASGTGVGGGNEQFF.

J is TRBJ1-2 and V is TRBV5-4, with 8 bases matching TRBD1. V was clipped by 1 base and J by 4 bases; unmatched bases: 6. The CDR3 spans 15 residues. The germline gives CDR1 SGHNT, CDR2 YYREEE (reference sequence). CDR3: CASSLRTGKTYGYTF. The CDR3 DNA follows: TGTGCCAGCAGCTTGAGGACAGGGAAGACCTATGGCTACACCTTC.

The rearrangement joins TRBV28 to TRBJ2-1, with 10 bases lining up with TRBD1. Germline V gene data show CDR1 as MDHEN and CDR2 as SYDVKM. J gave up 4 bases and V 1 base, and 4 bases lay outside the gene matches. This CDR3 spans 16 amino acids. Written as DNA, the CDR3 is TGTGCCAGCAGTTTATCGACAGGGGGCCGATACAATGAGCAGTTCTTC. The encoded protein is CASSLSTGGRYNEQFF.

This clone was seen only once. The genes are TRBV2 and TRBJ1-1, with a weak D call TRBD1 (5 bases). The germline V gene encodes CDR1 SNHLY and CDR2 FYNNEI. The CDR3 sequence is 14 residues long. The V end lost 10 bases, the J end lost 2 bases, and 17 bases lay between the germline ends. The DNA for the CDR3 is TGTGCCACCGAGCGATGGGGGGGAAACACTGAAGCTTTCTTT. It codes for CATERWGGNTEAFF.

J is TRBJ2-3 and V is TRBV5-1; 10 nucleotides agree with TRBD2. V gave up 3 bases and J gave up 6 bases; unmatched junction bases: 16. This CDR3 has 18 amino acids. CDR1 is SGHRS and CDR2 is YFSETQ in the germline V gene. The CDR3 here is CASSSLSSGRSIGDTQYF. The CDR3 DNA reads as TGCGCCAGCAGCTCCTTGAGTAGCGGGAGGTCTATTGGGGATACGCAGTATTTT.

To note about this clone: Different DNA sequences within this sample yield the same CDR3. J is TRBJ1-1 and V is TRBV18, with D perhaps matching TRBD1 (6 bases). The CDR3 loop spans 14 amino acids. V was pared by 3 bases and J by 1 base, with 9 bases between. The germline CDR1 and CDR2 sequences are KGHSH and LQKENI. In DNA, the CDR3 is TGTGCCAGCTCACCTGGACAGTCGAACACTGAAGCTTTCTTT. Protein sequence: CASSPGQSNTEAFF.

This clone has only a few counts. The chain couples TRBV28 to TRBJ1-5; D is perhaps TRBD1 (5 bases). The V and J ends lost 3 bases and 3 bases respectively, with 12 bases between them. Germline lookup yields CDR1 MDHEN and CDR2 SYDVKM. The CDR3 is made up of 15 amino acids. This CDR3 is CASSFPWGDNQPQHF. CDR3 in DNA: TGTGCCAGCAGTTTCCCTTGGGGGGACAATCAGCCCCAGCATTTT.

This chain joins TRBV19 and TRBJ1-4; D unclear. This CDR3 is 15 amino acids long. Deletions cut 7 bases from V and 0 bases from J, with 12 bases between. Germline assignment: CDR1 LNHDA and CDR2 SQIVND (reference sequence). The chain's CDR3 is CASTPGVATNEKLFF. The DNA of the CDR3 is TGTGCCAGTACCCCCGGGGTTGCAACTAATGAAAAACTGTTTTTT.

This rearrangement joins TRBV7-2 to TRBJ2-7; tentative D call: TRBD1 (5 bases). This CDR3 region has 14 residues. V lost 1 base, J lost 2 bases, and 9 bases lay in between. Germline loops: CDR1 SGHTA, CDR2 FQGNSA. DNA of the CDR3: TGTGCCAGCAGCTTAGAGATAGGGGCCTACGAGCAGTACTTC. Translating gives CASSLEIGAYEQYF.

The CDR3 coding sequence is TGTGCCAGCAGCTTGGCCGGGGGGTCGGAGCAGTACTTC. Protein product: CASSLAGGSEQYF. The rearrangement uses TRBV5-4 and TRBJ2-5, with TRBD2 identical over 7 bases. Germline CDR1 is SGHNT and CDR2 is YYREEE (reference sequence). The CDR3 totals 13 residues. Germline trimming cut 0 bases from V and 11 bases from J; bases unmatched to any gene: 7.

DNA for the CDR3: TGTGCCATCAGGGACGGGGGAGGGCCCCCCGAGCAGTACTTC. Translation gives CAIRDGGGPPEQYF. The rearrangement joins TRBV10-3 to TRBJ2-7; 7 nucleotides line up with TRBD2. This CDR3 is 14 amino acids long. Germline assignment: CDR1 ENHRY and CDR2 SYGVKD. V was pared by 6 bases and J by 6 bases, with 11 bases of the junction left unmatched.

This clone was recorded a few times. The gene calls are TRBV6-5 and TRBJ1-2; 11 bases map to TRBD1. V lost 5 bases and J lost 4; bases outside the gene matches: 3. The CDR3 length is 14 residues. In germline, CDR1 is MNHEY, CDR2 SVGAGI. The DNA of the CDR3 is TGTGCCAGCAGTAGGACAGGGGGCGCCTATGGCTACACCTTC. Translating gives CASSRTGGAYGYTF.

The rearrangement links TRBV7-9 to TRBJ1-1; D call uncertain. This CDR3 region has 14 residues. Germline V gene lookup returns CDR1 SEHNR and CDR2 FQNEAQ (reference sequence). The V end was cut by 5 bases, the J end by 4 bases, with 14 bases between. CDR3 nucleotide sequence: TGTGCCAGCAGCCGCGAGGGTCGGGGCACTGAAGCTTTCTTT. This translates into CASSREGRGTEAFF.

This chain links TRBV5-1 with TRBJ2-5; tentatively, D is TRBD1 (5 bases). The germline V and J ends were trimmed by 6 bases and 5 bases, with 23 bases remaining between them. Germline CDR1 and CDR2: SGHRS and YFSETQ. The CDR3 sequence is 16 residues long. The CDR3: CASKTLSGIGGETQYF. The CDR3, as DNA: TGCGCCAGCAAAACCCTATCAGGGATAGGTGGGGAGACCCAGTACTTC. Filled out from reference TRBV5-1 and TRBJ2-5, the complete variable domain reads KAGVTQTPRYLIKTRGQQVTLSCSPISGHRSVSWYQQTPGQGLQFLFEYFSETQRNKGNFPGRFSGRQFSNSRSEMNVSTLELGDSALYLCASKTLSGIGGETQYFGPGTRLLVL.

V is TRBV28 and J is TRBJ1-5, with 9 nucleotides matching TRBD1. V shed 4 bases, J shed 5 bases, and the junction held 12 bases outside the gene matches. CDR1 is MDHEN and CDR2 is SYDVKM in the germline V gene. The CDR3 runs to 17 residues. CDR3 DNA: TGTGCCAGCAGTTCACTCACCCTCACAGGGGGCCATCAGCCCCAGCATTTT. Translation gives CASSSLTLTGGHQPQHF.

This chain uses TRBV5-6 with TRBJ2-2; 9 bases are shared with TRBD1. V gave up 4 bases and J gave up 3 bases; unmatched junction bases: 10. Per the germline V gene, CDR1 is SGHDT and CDR2 is YYEEEE. The CDR3 runs 17 residues. CDR3: CASSPLQGASYTGELFF. CDR3 coding DNA: TGTGCCAGCAGCCCGTTACAGGGGGCGTCGTACACCGGGGAGCTGTTTTTT.

The chain uses TRBV6-6 and TRBJ2-5; D is unclear. CDR1 and CDR2 from the germline V gene are MNHNY and SVGAGI (reference sequence). V shed 8 bases and J shed 3 bases, with 10 bases lying between them. This CDR3 has 12 residues. The CDR3 loop is CASRGVEETQYF. CDR3 in DNA: TGTGCCAGCCGAGGCGTGGAAGAGACCCAGTACTTC.

This clone appeared once. This chain uses TRBV18 with TRBJ1-4, with 10 bases aligning to TRBD1. Germline CDR1 and CDR2: KGHSH and LQKENI. The CDR3 contains 16 residues. The J segment lost 8 bases and the V segment lost 0 bases, leaving 6 bases of the junction unmatched. As DNA, the CDR3 is TGTGCCAGCTCACCACCGAAGGGACAGGGGAAGGAAAAACTGTTTTTT. Protein sequence: CASSPPKGQGKEKLFF.

The chain joins TRBV5-6 to TRBJ2-3; a possible D gene is TRBD2 (6 bases). The CDR3 totals 16 residues. The V gene's germline CDR1 is SGHDT and CDR2 YYEEEE. V lost 0 bases to trimming and J lost 0 bases, with 11 bases between them. The CDR3 DNA follows: TGTGCCAGCAGCTTGGTGGGAGGTACTAGCACAGATACGCAGTATTTT. Residues: CASSLVGGTSTDTQYF.

This chain uses TRBV28 with TRBJ2-1; D possibly corresponds to TRBD2 (5 bases). The CDR3 loop spans 14 amino acids. CDR1 and CDR2 from the germline V gene are MDHEN and SYDVKM. V was cut by 8 bases and J by 2 bases, with 13 bases left in between. The CDR3 DNA follows: TGTGCCAGCTTGGACTCCTTTCCCTACAATGAGCAGTTCTTC. Translation gives CASLDSFPYNEQFF.

The rearrangement links TRBV14 to TRBJ2-1, with D perhaps matching TRBD2 (7 bases). The CDR3 has 16 residues. Trimming stripped 4 bases from V and 8 bases from J, with 21 bases between. Per the germline V gene, CDR1 is SGHDN and CDR2 is FVKESK. CDR3: CASSPDRGAFGYEQFF. The CDR3 bases are TGTGCCAGCAGCCCCGACCGGGGGGCGTTTGGTTATGAGCAGTTCTTC.

This sequence joins TRBV2 and TRBJ2-7; 8 bases agree with TRBD1. CDR1 and CDR2 from the germline V gene are SNHLY and FYNNEI. After removal of 5 bases from V and 1 base from J, the junction contained 4 bases not matched to a gene. This CDR3 spans 14 amino acids. CDR3 sequence: CASSPRTGSYEQYF. In DNA form, the CDR3 reads TGTGCCAGCAGTCCCCGGACAGGGTCCTACGAGCAGTACTTC.

This clone was recorded a few times. This chain links TRBV7-9 with TRBJ2-1; TRBD1 agrees at 9 bases. Germline trimming cut 3 bases from V and 5 bases from J; bases unmatched to any gene: 5. In germline, CDR1 is SEHNR, CDR2 FQNEAQ (reference sequence). The CDR3 runs 15 residues. CDR3 in amino acids: CASSFSGTGNNEQFF. The DNA for the CDR3 is TGTGCCAGCAGCTTCTCCGGGACAGGGAACAATGAGCAGTTCTTC.

The chain joins TRBV4-2 to TRBJ1-1, with D maybe TRBD1 (5 bases). The V gene's germline CDR1 is LGHNA and CDR2 YNFKEQ. This CDR3 contains 16 residues. The V end was cut by 4 bases, the J end by 1 base, with 16 bases between. The CDR3 region is CASSRNVGVKNTEAFF. The CDR3 DNA reads as TGTGCCAGCAGCCGGAACGTAGGGGTCAAGAACACTGAAGCTTTCTTT.

The V call is TRBV28, the J call TRBJ1-5; tentative D call: TRBD1 (6 bases). Germline lookup yields CDR1 MDHEN and CDR2 SYDVKM. Trimming pared 8 bases from V and 2 bases from J, leaving 16 bases between. The CDR3 is made up of 15 amino acids. Here the CDR3 DNA reads TGTGCCAGCCAACAGGGATCTTTGGGCAATCAGCCCCAGCATTTT. As protein: CASQQGSLGNQPQHF.

This clone was picked up one time. CDR3 coding DNA: TGCGCCAGCAGCTTGGCCCTAGTCGGGACAGATACGCAGTATTTT. Residues: CASSLALVGTDTQYF. The chain carries TRBV5-1 and TRBJ2-3; D call uncertain. V lost 0 bases and J 3 bases, leaving 11 bases between the germline ends. The CDR3 extends over 15 amino acids. Germline assignment: CDR1 SGHRS and CDR2 YFSETQ.